This T cell receptor (beta chain) was captured in a study of T cells after yellow fever vaccination. Study at large: Low-cell-number fractions were prepared with SMART-Seq v4 Ultra Low Input.

Trimming stripped 5 bases from V and 7 bases from J, with 8 bases between. The CDR3 has 12 residues. Germline V gene lookup returns CDR1 SGHTA and CDR2 FQGNSA. TCRdb used MiXCR to reprocess the 5' RACE reads, holding one entry per CDR3 protein. Among hundreds of thousands of distinct CDR3 sequences listed, more than 5.5% were seen once. This clonotype was observed at least ten times. The sequence was obtained from a man aged 25 to 45 who received the YFV17D yellow fever vaccine. The chain is built from TRBV7-2 and TRBJ2-2; no reliable D call. Source: PBMCs, taken 5 days after the yellow fever booster vaccination. CDR3 DNA: TGTGCCAGCAGCCGGGCCGTCGGGGAGCTGTTTTTT. Translated, it gives CASSRAVGELFF.